These 4 T cell receptor beta chains were all obtained from the same sample, sequenced in a study of T cells in Graves' hyperthyroidism and ophthalmopathy. Amplified TCR beta CDR3 regions came from RNA transcripts. The HTBI set primed first-round TCR CDR3 RT-PCR. TCRdb re-derived calls from the multiplex PCR reads in MiXCR, one entry per CDR3 protein. The sample records 600,000 to 750,000 distinct CDR3 sequences, around a sixth being singletons. Source material: blood. The receptors were gathered from a man in his fifties with Graves' hyperthyroidism.

This clonotype has a handful of counts. V is TRBV12-3 or TRBV12-4 and J is TRBJ1-2; D unresolved. This CDR3 is built from 14 residues. Trimming stripped 3 bases from V and 0 bases from J, with 8 bases between. The DNA for the CDR3 is TGTGCCAGCAGTTTCTTTCAGACTAACTATGGCTACACCTTC. The encoded protein is CASSFFQTNYGYTF.

This clonotype showed up just a few times. The V call is TRBV7-2, the J call TRBJ1-4; D is undetermined. Germline CDR1 SGHTA, CDR2 FQGNSA. V was trimmed by 5 bases and J by 8 bases, leaving 12 bases between them. This CDR3 contains 13 residues. The CDR3 loop is CASSPSRQEKLFF. The CDR3 DNA follows: TGTGCCAGCAGCCCGTCTAGACAAGAAAAACTGTTTTTT.

In its sample, this clonotype was seen a few times. V and J are TRBV6-1 and TRBJ2-5; the D gene is possibly TRBD1 (7 bases). Germline-derived CDR1 and CDR2 are MNHNS and SASEGT. This CDR3 contains 16 residues. Between the trimmed V and J ends, which lost 5 bases and 6 bases, there was a span of 22 bases. The CDR3 region is CASSPRQGDREKTQYF. CDR3 sequence (DNA): TGTGCCAGCAGTCCCCGGCAGGGGGATCGGGAGAAGACCCAGTACTTC.

This clonotype came up many times. The chain joins TRBV28 to TRBJ2-5; 7 positions match TRBD2. Germline V gene lookup returns CDR1 MDHEN and CDR2 SYDVKM. The CDR3 length is 13 residues. The ends lost 5 bases at V and 4 bases at J; junction bases unmatched: 4. The CDR3 spells CASSGVAGETQYF. Written as DNA, the CDR3 is TGTGCCAGCAGTGGAGTAGCGGGAGAGACCCAGTACTTC.